The entry that follows covers one TCR beta chain sequence. This record comes from a study of blood T cell repertoires in COVID-19. The Seattle patients, enrolled during active infection, were followed longitudinally. Libraries were prepared by immunoSEQ multiplex PCR; TCRdb keeps only in-frame clonotypes and omits some of them. The sample has 350,000 or so clones; 87% are singletons. CDR3 length: 15 residues. V lost 4 bases and J lost 2; bases outside the gene matches: 6. Germline loops: CDR1 SNHLY, CDR2 FYNNEI. Sequenced sample: peripheral blood. The origin of this receptor is a woman aged 25 to 39 with COVID-19, enrolled during active disease. V is TRBV2 and J is TRBJ2-3; 7 positions agree with TRBD1. The CDR3 coding sequence is TGTGCCAGCAGTGGGCGACAGGGATTCACAGATACGCAGTATTTT. Amino acids: CASSGRQGFTDTQYF.